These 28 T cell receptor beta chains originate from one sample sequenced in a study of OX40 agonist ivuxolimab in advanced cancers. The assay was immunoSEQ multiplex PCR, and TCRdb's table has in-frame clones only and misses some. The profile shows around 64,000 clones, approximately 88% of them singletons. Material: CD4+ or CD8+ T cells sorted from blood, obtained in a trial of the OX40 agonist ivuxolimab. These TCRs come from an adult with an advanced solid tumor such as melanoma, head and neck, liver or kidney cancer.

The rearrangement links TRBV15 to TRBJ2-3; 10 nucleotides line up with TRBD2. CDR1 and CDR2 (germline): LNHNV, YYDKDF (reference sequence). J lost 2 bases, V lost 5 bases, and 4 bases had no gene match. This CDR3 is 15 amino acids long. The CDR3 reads CATSGSGGNTDTQYF. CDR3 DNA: TGTGCCACCAGCGGTAGCGGGGGGAACACAGATACGCAGTATTTT.

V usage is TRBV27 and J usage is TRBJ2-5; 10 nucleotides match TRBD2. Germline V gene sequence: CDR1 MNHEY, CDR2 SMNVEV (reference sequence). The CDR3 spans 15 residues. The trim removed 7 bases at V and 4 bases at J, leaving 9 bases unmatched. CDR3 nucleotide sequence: TGTGCCAGCAAAGGTGCCGGACTAGCGGCAGAGACCCAGTACTTC. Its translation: CASKGAGLAAETQYF.

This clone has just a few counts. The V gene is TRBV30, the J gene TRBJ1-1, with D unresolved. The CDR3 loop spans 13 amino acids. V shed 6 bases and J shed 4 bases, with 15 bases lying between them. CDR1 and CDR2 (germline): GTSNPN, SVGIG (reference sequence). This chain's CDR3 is CACRSEGGTEAFF. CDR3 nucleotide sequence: TGTGCCTGTAGGTCTGAGGGCGGCACTGAAGCTTTCTTT.

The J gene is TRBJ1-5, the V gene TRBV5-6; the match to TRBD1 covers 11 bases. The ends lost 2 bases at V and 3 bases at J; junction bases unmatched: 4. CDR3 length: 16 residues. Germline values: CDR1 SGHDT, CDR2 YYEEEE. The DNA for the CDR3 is TGTGCCAGCAGCTTTGGGACAGGGGGGGCCAATCAGCCCCAGCATTTT. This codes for CASSFGTGGANQPQHF.

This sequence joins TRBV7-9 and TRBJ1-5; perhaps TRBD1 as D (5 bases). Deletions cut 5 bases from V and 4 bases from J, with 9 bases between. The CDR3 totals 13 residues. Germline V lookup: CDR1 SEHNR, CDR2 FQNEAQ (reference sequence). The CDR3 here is CASSPTENQPQHF. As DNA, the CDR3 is TGTGCCAGCAGCCCGACAGAAAATCAGCCCCAGCATTTT.

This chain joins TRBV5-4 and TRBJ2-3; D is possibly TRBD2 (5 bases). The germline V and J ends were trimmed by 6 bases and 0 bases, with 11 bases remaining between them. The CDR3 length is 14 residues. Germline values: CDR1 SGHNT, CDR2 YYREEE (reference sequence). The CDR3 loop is CASKADSSTDTQYF. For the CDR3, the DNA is TGTGCCAGCAAAGCGGATTCTAGCACAGATACGCAGTATTTT.

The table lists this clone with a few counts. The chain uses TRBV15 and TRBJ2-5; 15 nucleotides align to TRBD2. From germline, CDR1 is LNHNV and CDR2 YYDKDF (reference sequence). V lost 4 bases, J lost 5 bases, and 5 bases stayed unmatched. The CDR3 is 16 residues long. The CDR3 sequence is CATSTGLAGGLETQYF. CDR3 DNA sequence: TGTGCCACCAGCACGGGACTAGCGGGAGGACTGGAGACCCAGTACTTC.

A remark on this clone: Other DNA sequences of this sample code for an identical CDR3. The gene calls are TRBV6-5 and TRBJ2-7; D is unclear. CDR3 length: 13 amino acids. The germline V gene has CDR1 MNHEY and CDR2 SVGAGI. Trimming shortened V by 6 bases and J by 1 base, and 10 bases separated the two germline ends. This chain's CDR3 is CASSRRNSYEQYF. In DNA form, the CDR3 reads TGTGCCAGCAGCCGAAGGAATTCCTACGAGCAGTACTTC.

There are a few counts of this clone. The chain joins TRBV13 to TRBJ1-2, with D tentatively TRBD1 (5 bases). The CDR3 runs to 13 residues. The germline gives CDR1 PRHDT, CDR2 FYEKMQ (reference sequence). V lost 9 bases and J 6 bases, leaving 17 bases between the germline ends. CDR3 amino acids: CARSPRGLDGYTF. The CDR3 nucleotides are TGTGCCAGATCGCCCCGGGGCCTCGATGGCTACACCTTC. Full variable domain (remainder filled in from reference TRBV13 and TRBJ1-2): AAGVIQSPRHLIKEKRETATLKCYPIPRHDTVYWYQQGPGQDPQFLISFYEKMQSDKGSIPDRFSAQQFSDYHSELNMSSLELGDSALYFCARSPRGLDGYTFGSGTRLTVV.

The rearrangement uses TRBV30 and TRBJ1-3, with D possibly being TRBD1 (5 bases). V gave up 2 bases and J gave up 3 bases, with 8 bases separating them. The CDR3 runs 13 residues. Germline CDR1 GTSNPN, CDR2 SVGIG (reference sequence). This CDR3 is CAWSSGRGNTIYF. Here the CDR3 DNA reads TGTGCCTGGAGTTCGGGACGTGGAAACACCATATATTTT.

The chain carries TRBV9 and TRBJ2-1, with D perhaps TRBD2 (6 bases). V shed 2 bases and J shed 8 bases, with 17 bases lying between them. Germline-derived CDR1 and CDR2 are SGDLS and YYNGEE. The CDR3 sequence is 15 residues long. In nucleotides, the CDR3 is TGTGCCAGCAGCGTCCGGGACCGAGGAGGGGATGAGCAGTTCTTC. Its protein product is CASSVRDRGGDEQFF.

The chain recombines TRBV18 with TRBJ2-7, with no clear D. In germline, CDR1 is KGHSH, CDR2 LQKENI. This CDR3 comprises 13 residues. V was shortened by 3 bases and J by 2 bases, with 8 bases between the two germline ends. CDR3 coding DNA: TGTGCCAGCTCACCGGGTATGACCTACGAGCAGTACTTC. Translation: CASSPGMTYEQYF.

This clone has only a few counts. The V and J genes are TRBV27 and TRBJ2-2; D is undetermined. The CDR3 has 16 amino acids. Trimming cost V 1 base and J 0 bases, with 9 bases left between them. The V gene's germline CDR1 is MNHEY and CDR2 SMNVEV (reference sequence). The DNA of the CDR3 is TGTGCCAGCAGTTTATACGGCGGTTCGAACACCGGGGAGCTGTTTTTT. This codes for CASSLYGGSNTGELFF.

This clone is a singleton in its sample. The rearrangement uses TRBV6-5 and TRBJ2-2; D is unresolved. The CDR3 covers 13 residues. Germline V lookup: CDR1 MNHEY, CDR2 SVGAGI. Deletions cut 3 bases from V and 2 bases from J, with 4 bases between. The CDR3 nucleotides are TGTGCCAGCAGTTATTCTAACACCGGGGAGCTGTTTTTT. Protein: CASSYSNTGELFF.

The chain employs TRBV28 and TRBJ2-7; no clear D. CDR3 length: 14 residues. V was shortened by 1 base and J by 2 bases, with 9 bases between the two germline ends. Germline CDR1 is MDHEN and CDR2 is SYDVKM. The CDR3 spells CASSLFDLPYEQYF. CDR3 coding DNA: TGTGCCAGCAGTTTATTTGACCTTCCCTACGAGCAGTACTTC.

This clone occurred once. Here the CDR3 DNA reads TGCAGCGGCACCCAGGGGCAGGTGAACACTGAAGCTTTCTTT. Protein sequence: CSGTQGQVNTEAFF. This chain connects TRBV29-1 to TRBJ1-1, with a tentative D call TRBD1 (6 bases). The CDR3 length is 14 residues. V was shortened by 7 bases and J by 0 bases, with 15 bases between the two germline ends. The germline V gene has CDR1 SQVTM and CDR2 ANQGSEA.

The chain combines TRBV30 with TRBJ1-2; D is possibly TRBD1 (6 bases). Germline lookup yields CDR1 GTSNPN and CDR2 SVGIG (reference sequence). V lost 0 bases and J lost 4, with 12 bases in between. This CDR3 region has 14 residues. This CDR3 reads CAWSVQGTSYGYTF. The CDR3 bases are TGTGCCTGGAGTGTACAGGGTACTTCCTATGGCTACACCTTC.

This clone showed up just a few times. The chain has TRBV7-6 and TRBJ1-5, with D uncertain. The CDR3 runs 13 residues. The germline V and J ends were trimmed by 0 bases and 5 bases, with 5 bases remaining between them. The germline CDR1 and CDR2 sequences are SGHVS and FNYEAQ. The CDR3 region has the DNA TGTGCCAGCAGCTTAGCAGGGTATCAGCCCCAGCATTTT. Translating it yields CASSLAGYQPQHF. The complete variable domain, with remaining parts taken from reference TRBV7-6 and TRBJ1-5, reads GAGVSQSPRYKVTKRGQDVALRCDPISGHVSLYWYRQALGQGPEFLTYFNYEAQQDKSGLPNDRFSAERPEGSISTLTIQRTEQRDSAMYRCASSLAGYQPQHFGDGTRLSIL.

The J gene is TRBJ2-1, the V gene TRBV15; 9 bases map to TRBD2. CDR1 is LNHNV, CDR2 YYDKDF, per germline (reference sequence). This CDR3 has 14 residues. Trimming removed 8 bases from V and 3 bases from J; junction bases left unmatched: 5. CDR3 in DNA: TGTGCCACCTCGGGACTAGCAGACTACAATGAGCAGTTCTTC. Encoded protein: CATSGLADYNEQFF.

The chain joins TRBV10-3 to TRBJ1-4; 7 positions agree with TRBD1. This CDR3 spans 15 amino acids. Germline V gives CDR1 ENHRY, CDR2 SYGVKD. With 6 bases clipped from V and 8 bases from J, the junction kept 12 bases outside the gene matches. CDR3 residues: CAISPSGQVGEKLFF. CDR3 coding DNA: TGTGCCATCAGCCCTTCAGGACAGGTCGGGGAAAAACTGTTTTTT.

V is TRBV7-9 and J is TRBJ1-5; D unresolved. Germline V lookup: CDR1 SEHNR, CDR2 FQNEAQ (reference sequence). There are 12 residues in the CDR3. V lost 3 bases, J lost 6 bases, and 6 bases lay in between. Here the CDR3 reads CASSLGSQPQHF. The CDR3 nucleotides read TGTGCCAGCAGCTTGGGTAGTCAGCCCCAGCATTTT.

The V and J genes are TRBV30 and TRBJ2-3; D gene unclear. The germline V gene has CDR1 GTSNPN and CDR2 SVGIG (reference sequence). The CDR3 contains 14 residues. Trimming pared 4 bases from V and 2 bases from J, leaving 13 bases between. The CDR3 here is CAWTRPGYTDTQYF. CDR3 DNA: TGTGCCTGGACAAGGCCGGGCTACACAGATACGCAGTATTTT.

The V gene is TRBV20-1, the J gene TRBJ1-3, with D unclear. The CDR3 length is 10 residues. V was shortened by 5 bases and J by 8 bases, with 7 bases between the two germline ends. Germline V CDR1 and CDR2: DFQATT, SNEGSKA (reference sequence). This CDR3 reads CSAERDTIYF. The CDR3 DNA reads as TGCAGTGCTGAACGGGACACCATATATTTT.

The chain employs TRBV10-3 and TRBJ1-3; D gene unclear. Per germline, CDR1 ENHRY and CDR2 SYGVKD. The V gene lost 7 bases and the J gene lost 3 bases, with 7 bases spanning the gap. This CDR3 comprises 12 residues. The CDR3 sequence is CAIMNSGNTIYF. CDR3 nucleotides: TGTGCCATCATGAACAGTGGAAACACCATATATTTT.

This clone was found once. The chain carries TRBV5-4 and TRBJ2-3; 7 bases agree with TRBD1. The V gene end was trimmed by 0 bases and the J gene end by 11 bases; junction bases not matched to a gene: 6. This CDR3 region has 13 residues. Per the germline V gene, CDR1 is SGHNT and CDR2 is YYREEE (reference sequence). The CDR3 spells CASSLEGQQLQYF. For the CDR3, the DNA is TGTGCCAGCAGCTTGGAGGGACAGCAACTGCAGTATTTT.

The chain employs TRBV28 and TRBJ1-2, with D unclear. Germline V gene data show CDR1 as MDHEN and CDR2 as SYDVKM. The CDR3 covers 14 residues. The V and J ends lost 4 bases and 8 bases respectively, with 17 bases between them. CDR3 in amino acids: CASSSSAPPTGYTF. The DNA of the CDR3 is TGTGCCAGCAGTTCCTCCGCTCCCCCGACGGGCTACACCTTC.

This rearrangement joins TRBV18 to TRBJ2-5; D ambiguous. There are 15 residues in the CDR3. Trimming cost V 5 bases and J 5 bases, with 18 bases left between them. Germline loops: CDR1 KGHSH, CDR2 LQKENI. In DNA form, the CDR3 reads TGTGCCAGCTCAAGACGGACCCTCGAGGTGGAGACCCAGTACTTC. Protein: CASSRRTLEVETQYF.

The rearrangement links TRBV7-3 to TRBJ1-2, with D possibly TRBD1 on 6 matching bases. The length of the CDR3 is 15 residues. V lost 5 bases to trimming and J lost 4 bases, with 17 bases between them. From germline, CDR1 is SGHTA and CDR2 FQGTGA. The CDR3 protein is CASSLGQGPSYGYTF. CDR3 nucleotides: TGTGCCAGCAGCCTTGGGCAGGGGCCATCCTATGGCTACACCTTC.